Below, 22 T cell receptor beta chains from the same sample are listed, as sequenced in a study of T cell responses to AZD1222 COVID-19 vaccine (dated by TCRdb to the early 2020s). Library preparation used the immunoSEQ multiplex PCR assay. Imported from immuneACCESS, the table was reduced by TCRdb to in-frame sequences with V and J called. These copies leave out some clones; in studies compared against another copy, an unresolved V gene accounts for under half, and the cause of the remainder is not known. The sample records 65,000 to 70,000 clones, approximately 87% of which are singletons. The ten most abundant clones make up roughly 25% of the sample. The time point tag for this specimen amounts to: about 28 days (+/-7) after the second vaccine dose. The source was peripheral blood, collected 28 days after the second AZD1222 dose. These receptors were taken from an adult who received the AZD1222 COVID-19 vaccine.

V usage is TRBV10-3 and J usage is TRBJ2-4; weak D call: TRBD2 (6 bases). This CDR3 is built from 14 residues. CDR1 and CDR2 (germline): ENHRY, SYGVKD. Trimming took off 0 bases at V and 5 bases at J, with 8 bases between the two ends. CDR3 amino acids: CAISESWGENIQYF. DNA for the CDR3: TGTGCCATCAGTGAGTCGTGGGGGGAAAACATTCAGTACTTC.

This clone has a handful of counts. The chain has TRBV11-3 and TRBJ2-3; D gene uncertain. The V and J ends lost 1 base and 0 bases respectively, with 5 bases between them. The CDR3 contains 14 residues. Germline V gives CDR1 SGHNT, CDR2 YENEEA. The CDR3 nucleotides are TGTGCCAGCAGCTTAGTGGCTAGCACAGATACGCAGTATTTT. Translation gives CASSLVASTDTQYF.

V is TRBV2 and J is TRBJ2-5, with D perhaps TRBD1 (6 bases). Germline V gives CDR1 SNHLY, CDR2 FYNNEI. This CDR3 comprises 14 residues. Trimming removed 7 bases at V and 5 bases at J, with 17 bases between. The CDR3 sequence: CASTRGTIPETQYF. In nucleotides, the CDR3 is TGTGCCAGCACCAGGGGTACTATACCGGAGACCCAGTACTTC.

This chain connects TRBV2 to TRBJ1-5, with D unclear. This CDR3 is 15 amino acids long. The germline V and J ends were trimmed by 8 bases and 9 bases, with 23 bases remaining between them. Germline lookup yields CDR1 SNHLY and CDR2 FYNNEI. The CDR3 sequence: CASRSNVGGVGPQHF. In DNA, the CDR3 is TGTGCCAGCCGGTCTAACGTCGGCGGGGTTGGGCCCCAGCATTTT.

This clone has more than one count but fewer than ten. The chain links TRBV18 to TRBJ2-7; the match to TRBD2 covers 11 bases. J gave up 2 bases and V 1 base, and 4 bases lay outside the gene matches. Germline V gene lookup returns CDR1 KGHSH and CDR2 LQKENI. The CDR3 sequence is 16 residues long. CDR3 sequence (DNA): TGTGCCAGCTCACCACGCTTGACTAGCGGGACCTACGAGCAGTACTTC. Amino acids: CASSPRLTSGTYEQYF.

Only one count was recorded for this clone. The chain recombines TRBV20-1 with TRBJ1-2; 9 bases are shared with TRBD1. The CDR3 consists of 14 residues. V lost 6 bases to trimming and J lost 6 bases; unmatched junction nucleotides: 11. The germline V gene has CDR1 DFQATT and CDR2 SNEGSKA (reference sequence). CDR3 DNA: TGCAGTGCCAGTCGGGACAGGGTGGCGAATGGCTACACCTTC. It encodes CSASRDRVANGYTF.

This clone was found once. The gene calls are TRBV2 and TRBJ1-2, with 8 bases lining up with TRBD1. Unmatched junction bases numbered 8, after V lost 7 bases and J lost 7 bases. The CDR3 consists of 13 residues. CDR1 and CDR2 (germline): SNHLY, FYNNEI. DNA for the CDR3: TGTGCCAGCAATCGACAGGGGAGGGGTGGCTACACCTTC. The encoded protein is CASNRQGRGGYTF.

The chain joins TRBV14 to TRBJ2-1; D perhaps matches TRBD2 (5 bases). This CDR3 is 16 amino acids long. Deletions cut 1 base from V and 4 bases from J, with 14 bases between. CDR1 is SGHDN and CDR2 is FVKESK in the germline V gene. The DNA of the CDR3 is TGTGCCAGCAGCCAAGGACGCGGGTTTGGGTACAATGAGCAGTTCTTC. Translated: CASSQGRGFGYNEQFF. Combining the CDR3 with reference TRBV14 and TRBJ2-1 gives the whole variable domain EAGVTQFPSHSVIEKGQTVTLRCDPISGHDNLYWYRRVMGKEIKFLLHFVKESKQDESGMPNNRFLAERTGGTYSTLKVQPAELEDSGVYFCASSQGRGFGYNEQFFGPGTRLTVL.

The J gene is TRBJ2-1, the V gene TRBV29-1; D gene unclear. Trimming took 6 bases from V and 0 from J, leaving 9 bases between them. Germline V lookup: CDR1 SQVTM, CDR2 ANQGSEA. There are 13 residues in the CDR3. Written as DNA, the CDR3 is TGCAGCGTCGTACCATTCTCCTACAATGAGCAGTTCTTC. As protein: CSVVPFSYNEQFF.

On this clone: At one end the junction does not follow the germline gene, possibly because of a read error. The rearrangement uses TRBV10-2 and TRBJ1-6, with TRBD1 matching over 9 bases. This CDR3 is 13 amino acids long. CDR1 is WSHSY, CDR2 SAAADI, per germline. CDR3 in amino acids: CASSDQERTGAAF. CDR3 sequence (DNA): TGCGCCAGCAGTGATCAAGAGAGGACAGGGGCTGCCTTT.

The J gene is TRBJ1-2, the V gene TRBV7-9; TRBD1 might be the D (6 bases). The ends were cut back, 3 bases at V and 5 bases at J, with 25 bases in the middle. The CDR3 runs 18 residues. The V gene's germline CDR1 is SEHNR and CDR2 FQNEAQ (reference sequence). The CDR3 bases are TGTGCCAGCAGCTTTAAAGAGGGGCGCGACAGGCCCAATTATGGCTACACCTTC. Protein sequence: CASSFKEGRDRPNYGYTF.

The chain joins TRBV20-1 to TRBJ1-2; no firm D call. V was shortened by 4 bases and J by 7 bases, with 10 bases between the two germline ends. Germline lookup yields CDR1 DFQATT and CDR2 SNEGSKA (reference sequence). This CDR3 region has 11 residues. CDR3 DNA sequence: TGCAGTGCTACGCCCGGGGTTGGCTACACCTTC. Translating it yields CSATPGVGYTF.

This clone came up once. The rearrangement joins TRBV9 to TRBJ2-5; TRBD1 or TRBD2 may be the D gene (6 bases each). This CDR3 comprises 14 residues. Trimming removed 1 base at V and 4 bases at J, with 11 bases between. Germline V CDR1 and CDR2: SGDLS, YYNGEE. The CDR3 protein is CASSVYGGRETQYF. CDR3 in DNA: TGTGCCAGCAGCGTATACGGGGGCAGAGAGACCCAGTACTTC.

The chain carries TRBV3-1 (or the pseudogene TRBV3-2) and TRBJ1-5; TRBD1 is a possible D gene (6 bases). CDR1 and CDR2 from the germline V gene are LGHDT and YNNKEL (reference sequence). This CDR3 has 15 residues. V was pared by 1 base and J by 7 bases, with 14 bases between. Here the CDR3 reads CASSQGSPGDQPQHF. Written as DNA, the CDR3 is TGTGCCAGCAGCCAAGGCAGCCCAGGGGACCAGCCCCAGCATTTT.

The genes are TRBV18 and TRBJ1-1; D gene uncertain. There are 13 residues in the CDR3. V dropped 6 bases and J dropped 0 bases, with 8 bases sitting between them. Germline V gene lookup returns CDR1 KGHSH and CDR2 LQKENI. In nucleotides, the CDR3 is TGTGCCAGCTCGGGAGGGTTGAACACTGAAGCTTTCTTT. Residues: CASSGGLNTEAFF.

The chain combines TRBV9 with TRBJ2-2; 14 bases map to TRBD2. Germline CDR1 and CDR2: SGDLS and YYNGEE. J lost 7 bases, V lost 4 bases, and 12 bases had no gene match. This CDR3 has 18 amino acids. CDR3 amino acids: CASSWTSGGLLRDGELFF. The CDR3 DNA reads TGTGCCAGCAGCTGGACTAGCGGGGGGCTTCTTAGGGACGGGGAGCTGTTTTTT.

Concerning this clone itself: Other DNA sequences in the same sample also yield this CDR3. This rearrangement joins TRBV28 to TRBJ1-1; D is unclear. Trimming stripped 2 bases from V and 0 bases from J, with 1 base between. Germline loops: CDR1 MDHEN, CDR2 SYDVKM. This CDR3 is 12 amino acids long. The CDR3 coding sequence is TGTGCCAGCAGTTTAATGAACACTGAAGCTTTCTTT. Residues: CASSLMNTEAFF. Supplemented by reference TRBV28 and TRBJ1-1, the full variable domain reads DVKVTQSSRYLVKRTGEKVFLECVQDMDHENMFWYRQDPGLGLRLIYFSYDVKMKEKGDIPEGYSVSREKKERFSLILESASTNQTSMYLCASSLMNTEAFFGQGTRLTVV.

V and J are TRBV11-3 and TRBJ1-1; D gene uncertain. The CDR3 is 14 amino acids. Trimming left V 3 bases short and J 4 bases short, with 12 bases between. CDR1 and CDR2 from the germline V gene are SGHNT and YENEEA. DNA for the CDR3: TGTGCCAGCAGCTTGGCAGCAAGCCTCACTGAAGCTTTCTTT. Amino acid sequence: CASSLAASLTEAFF.

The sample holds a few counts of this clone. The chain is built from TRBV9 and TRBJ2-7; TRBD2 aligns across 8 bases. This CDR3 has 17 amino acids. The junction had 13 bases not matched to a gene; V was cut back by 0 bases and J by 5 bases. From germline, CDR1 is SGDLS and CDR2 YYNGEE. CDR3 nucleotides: TGTGCCAGCAGCGTAGCTTTTCGCCGCCCACTAGCGGACGAGCAGTACTTC. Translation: CASSVAFRRPLADEQYF.

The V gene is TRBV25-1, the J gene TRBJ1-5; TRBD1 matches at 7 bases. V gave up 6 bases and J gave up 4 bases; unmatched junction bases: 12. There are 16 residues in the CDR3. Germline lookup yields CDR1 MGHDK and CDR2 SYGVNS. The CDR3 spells CASRPGQTLSNQPQHF. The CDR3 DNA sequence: TGTGCCAGCAGACCGGGACAGACACTTAGTAATCAGCCCCAGCATTTT. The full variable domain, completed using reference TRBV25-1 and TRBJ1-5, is EADIYQTPRYLVIGTGKKITLECSQTMGHDKMYWYQQDPGMELHLIHYSYGVNSTEKGDLSSESTVSRIRTEHFPLTLESARPSHTSQYLCASRPGQTLSNQPQHFGDGTRLSIL.

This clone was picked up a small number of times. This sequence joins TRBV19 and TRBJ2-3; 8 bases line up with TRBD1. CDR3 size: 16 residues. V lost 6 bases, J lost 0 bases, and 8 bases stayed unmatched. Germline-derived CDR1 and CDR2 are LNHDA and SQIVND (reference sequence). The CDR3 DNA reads TGTGCCAGTAGCAAAGGGACAGGCTCTAGCACAGATACGCAGTATTTT. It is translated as CASSKGTGSSTDTQYF.

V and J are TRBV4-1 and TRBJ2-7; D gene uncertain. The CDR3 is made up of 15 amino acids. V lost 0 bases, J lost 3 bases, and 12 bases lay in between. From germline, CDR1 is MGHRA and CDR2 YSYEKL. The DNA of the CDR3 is TGCGCCAGCAGCCAAGACAGGAACACCCACTACGAGCAGTACTTC. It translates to CASSQDRNTHYEQYF.